This T cell receptor (beta chain) was sequenced for a study of blood T cells in healthy people across ages. On the study more broadly: With template switching, about one barcoded beta molecule was captured per two T cells. General observations from the study: Per million T cells, TCR beta diversity dropped roughly linearly as age increased.

This clonotype was seen many times. Its antigen is currently unknown. There were at least 5.5 micrograms of total RNA extracted from every sample. Next came a second PCR, run for roughly 7 to 12 cycles, which used a sample-barcoded 5' primer along with a J-beta primer mix. One entry per CDR3 protein results from TCRdb running MiXCR on the 5' RACE reads. The sample holds about 730,000 distinct CDR3 sequences, about 42% seen once. The CDR3 has 11 residues. Germline-derived CDR1 and CDR2 are SQVTM and ANQGSEA. Deletions cut 3 bases from V and 6 bases from J, with 8 bases between. The chain employs TRBV29-1 and TRBJ1-2; D not resolved. This clonotype was obtained from a woman aged 60-75 years in good health. Sequenced: blood. The CDR3 DNA reads TGCAGCGTTGATTCTGGGAATGGCTACACCTTC. Translation: CSVDSGNGYTF.